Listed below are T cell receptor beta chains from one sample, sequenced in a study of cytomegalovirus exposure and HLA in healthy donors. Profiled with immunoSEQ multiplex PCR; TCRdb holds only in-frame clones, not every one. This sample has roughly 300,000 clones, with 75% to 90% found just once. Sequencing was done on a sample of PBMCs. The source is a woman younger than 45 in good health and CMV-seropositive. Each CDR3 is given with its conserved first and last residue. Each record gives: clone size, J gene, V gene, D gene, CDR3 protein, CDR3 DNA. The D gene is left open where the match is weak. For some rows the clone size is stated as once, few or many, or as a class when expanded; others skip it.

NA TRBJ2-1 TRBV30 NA CACHKGGGGNEQFF TGTGCCTGCCACAAAGGGGGGGGTGGCAATGAGCAGTTCTTC
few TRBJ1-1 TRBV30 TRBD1 CAWSVGTGGAAFF TGTGCCTGGAGTGTTGGTACAGGGGGCGCAGCTTTCTTT
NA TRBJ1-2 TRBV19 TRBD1 CASSRQGVDGYTF TGTGCCAGTAGCCGACAGGGGGTTGATGGCTACACCTTC
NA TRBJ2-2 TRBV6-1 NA CASAKADVNTGELFF TGTGCCAGCGCCAAGGCGGACGTGAACACCGGGGAGCTGTTTTTT
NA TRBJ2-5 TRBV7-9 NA CASSSYSIETQYF TGTGCCAGCAGCTCTTACTCCATCGAGACCCAGTACTTC
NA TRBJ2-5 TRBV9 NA CASSSPSGQMKETQYF TGTGCCAGCAGCTCCCCGAGTGGACAGATGAAAGAGACCCAGTACTTC
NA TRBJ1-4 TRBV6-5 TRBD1 CASSSTGMREKLFF TGTGCCAGCAGTTCGACAGGGATGCGAGAAAAACTGTTTTTT
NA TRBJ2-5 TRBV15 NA CATSRGHREETQYF TGTGCCACCAGCAGAGGGCACAGGGAGGAGACCCAGTACTTC
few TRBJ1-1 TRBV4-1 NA CASSQPSRGDTEAFF TGCGCCAGCAGCCAACCTAGCCGGGGGGACACTGAAGCTTTCTTT
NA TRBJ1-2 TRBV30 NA CAWSEDSGIYGYTF TGTGCCTGGAGTGAGGACAGCGGAATCTATGGCTACACCTTC
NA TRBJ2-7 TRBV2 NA CARGRGAGEQYF TGTGCCAGAGGACGGGGTGCGGGGGAGCAGTACTTC
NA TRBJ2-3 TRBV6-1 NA CASMLALGTDTQYF TGTGCCAGCATGCTAGCACTTGGCACAGATACGCAGTATTTT
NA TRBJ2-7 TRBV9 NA CASSVASRPYEQYF TGTGCCAGCAGCGTAGCTTCCAGACCCTACGAGCAGTACTTC
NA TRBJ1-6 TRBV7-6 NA CASSPQASSYNSPLHF TGTGCCAGCAGCCCACAGGCGAGCTCCTATAATTCACCCCTCCACTTT
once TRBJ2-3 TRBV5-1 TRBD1 CASSWTGPSTDTQYF TGCGCCAGCAGTTGGACAGGCCCTAGCACAGATACGCAGTATTTT
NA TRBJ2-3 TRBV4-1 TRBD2 CASSQAPAGVIDTQYF TGCGCCAGCAGCCAAGCTCCAGCGGGAGTGATTGATACGCAGTATTTT
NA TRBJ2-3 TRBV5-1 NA CASSLRPDTQYF TGCGCCAGCAGCTTGCGGCCAGATACGCAGTATTTT
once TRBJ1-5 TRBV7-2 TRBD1 CASSPTGSRGPQHF TGTGCCAGCAGCCCGACAGGGAGTAGGGGGCCCCAGCATTTT
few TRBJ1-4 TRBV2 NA CASSEYRDSDEKLFF TGTGCCAGCAGTGAGTACAGGGACTCGGATGAAAAACTGTTTTTT
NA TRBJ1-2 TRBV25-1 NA CASSDLGAYGYTF TGTGCCAGCAGTGATTTGGGGGCATATGGCTACACCTTC
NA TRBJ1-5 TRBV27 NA CASSLTLDRTQHF TGTGCCAGCAGTTTAACCCTCGACAGAACCCAGCATTTT
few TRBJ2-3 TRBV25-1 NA CAPRWGLTDTQYF TGTGCCCCCCGGTGGGGTCTCACAGATACGCAGTATTTT
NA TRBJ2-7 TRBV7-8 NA CASREEHTTTYEQYF TGTGCCAGCAGAGAGGAACACACGACAACCTACGAGCAGTACTTC
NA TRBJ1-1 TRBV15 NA CATSRGTGSTEAFF TGTGCCACCAGCAGAGGAACAGGGAGCACTGAAGCTTTCTTT
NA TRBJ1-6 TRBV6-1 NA CASSGPTVGGRSLHF TGTGCCAGCAGTGGTCCTACAGTTGGGGGACGATCCCTCCACTTT
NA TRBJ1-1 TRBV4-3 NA CASSRWTAVGRMNTEAFF TGCGCCAGCAGCCGATGGACAGCGGTGGGACGTATGAACACTGAAGCTTTCTTT
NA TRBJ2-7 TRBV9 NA CASSVVGRGEQYF TGTGCCAGCAGCGTCGTCGGACGGGGCGAGCAGTACTTC
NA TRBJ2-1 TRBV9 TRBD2 CASSAGTSGSRYNEQFF TGTGCCAGCAGCGCTGGGACTAGCGGGAGTAGATACAATGAGCAGTTCTTC
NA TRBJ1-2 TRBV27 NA CASSFRAGQNGYTF TGTGCCAGCAGTTTTCGGGCTGGACAGAATGGCTACACCTTC
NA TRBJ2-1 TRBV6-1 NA CASSSGDSYNEQFF TGTGCCAGCAGCTCGGGAGATTCCTACAATGAGCAGTTCTTC
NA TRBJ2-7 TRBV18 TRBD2 CASSIPGLVSYEQYF TGTGCCAGCTCAATTCCGGGACTAGTCTCCTACGAGCAGTACTTC
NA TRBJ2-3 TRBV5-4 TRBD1 CAISRTGTDTQYF TGTGCCATCTCCCGGACAGGAACAGATACGCAGTATTTT
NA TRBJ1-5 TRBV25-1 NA CASSESGSNQPQHF TGTGCCAGCAGTGAATCAGGGTCCAATCAGCCCCAGCATTTT
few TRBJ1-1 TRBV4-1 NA CASSQGRGTEAFF TGCGCCAGCAGCCAAGGACGGGGAACTGAAGCTTTCTTT
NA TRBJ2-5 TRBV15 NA CATSLLQGYETQYF TGTGCCACCAGCCTACTTCAAGGGTATGAGACCCAGTACTTC
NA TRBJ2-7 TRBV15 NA CATSRELSSMREQYF TGTGCCACCAGCAGAGAGCTGAGCTCCATGCGGGAGCAGTACTTC
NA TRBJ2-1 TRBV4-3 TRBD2 CASSQDKAGGLYNEQFF TGCGCCAGCAGCCAAGATAAGGCGGGGGGGCTTTACAATGAGCAGTTCTTC
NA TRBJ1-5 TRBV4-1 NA CASSQGPGNNQPQHF TGCGCCAGCAGCCAAGGTCCGGGGAACAATCAGCCCCAGCATTTT
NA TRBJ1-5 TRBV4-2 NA CASSHRGEGNQPQHF TGTGCCAGCAGCCATAGAGGGGAAGGCAATCAGCCCCAGCATTTT
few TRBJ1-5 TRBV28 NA CASSGTGLNQPQHF TGTGCCAGCAGTGGGACCGGACTCAATCAGCCCCAGCATTTT
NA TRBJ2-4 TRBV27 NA CASSLTGPIGIQYF TGTGCCAGCAGTTTGACAGGACCCATCGGCATTCAGTACTTC
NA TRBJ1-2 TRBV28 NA CASSFPGLGGYTF TGTGCCAGCAGTTTCCCAGGTCTGGGTGGCTACACCTTC
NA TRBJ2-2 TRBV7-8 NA CASSLDARGRNTGELFF TGTGCCAGCAGCTTAGATGCGCGAGGGCGCAACACCGGGGAGCTGTTTTTT
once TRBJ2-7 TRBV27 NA CASMGRGERYYEQYF TGTGCCAGCATGGGGAGGGGGGAGCGTTACTACGAGCAGTACTTC
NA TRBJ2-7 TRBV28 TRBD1 CASSPRIWDSLYEQYF TGTGCCAGCAGTCCCAGAATCTGGGACAGCCTCTACGAGCAGTACTTC
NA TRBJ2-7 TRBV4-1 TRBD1 CASSSRMGTGAWEQYF TGCGCCAGCAGCTCCAGAATGGGGACAGGGGCATGGGAGCAGTACTTC
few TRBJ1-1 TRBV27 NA CASRKQGNTEAFF TGTGCCAGCAGAAAACAGGGGAACACTGAAGCTTTCTTT
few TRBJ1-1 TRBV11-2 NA CASSPRALRNTEAFF TGTGCCAGCAGCCCGAGGGCATTGAGGAACACTGAAGCTTTCTTT
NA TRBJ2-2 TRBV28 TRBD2 CASSVTSGSLMLGELFF TGTGCCAGCAGCGTGACTAGCGGGAGTTTGATGCTGGGGGAGCTGTTTTTT
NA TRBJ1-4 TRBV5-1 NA CASSGRARETNEKLFF TGCGCCAGCAGCGGACGAGCCAGGGAAACTAATGAAAAACTGTTTTTT
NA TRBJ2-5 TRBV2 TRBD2 CASSTAGGDGETQYF TGTGCCAGCAGTACGGCGGGGGGGGATGGGGAGACCCAGTACTTC
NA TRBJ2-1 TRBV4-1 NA CASSQVPTNEQFF TGCGCCAGCAGCCAAGTTCCCACAAATGAGCAGTTCTTC
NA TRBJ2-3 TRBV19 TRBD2 CASTSGGALLEQYF TGTGCCAGTACTAGCGGGGGGGCGCTGCTTGAGCAGTATTTT
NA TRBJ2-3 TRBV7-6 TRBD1 CASSFRRGTGGRTDTQYF TGTGCCAGCAGCTTTAGGCGAGGGACAGGGGGTCGCACAGATACGCAGTATTTT
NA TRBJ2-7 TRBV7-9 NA CASSLGSGGRYEQYF TGTGCCAGCAGCTTAGGCTCAGGTGGTCGGTACGAGCAGTACTTC
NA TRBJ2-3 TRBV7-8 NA CASSFGISTDTQYF TGTGCCAGCAGCTTCGGTATTAGCACAGATACGCAGTATTTT
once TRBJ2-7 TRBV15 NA CATSRLGVYEQYF TGTGCCACCAGCAGACTGGGGGTATACGAGCAGTACTTC
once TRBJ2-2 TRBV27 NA CASSLSQGVGELFF TGTGCCAGCAGTTTATCTCAGGGCGTCGGGGAGCTGTTTTTT
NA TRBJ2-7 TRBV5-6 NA CASSLQTVDEQYF TGTGCCAGCAGCCTCCAGACAGTTGACGAGCAGTACTTC